The clone carrying this T cell receptor (beta chain) was recorded a few times. The target antigen is unknown. The TCR alpha and TCR beta cDNA libraries, bearing sample barcodes and UMIs, were generated by 5'RACE using constant-segment primers. A single record per CDR3 protein comes from TCRdb applying MiXCR to the 5' RACE reads. The table has more than 85,000 distinct CDR3 sequences, roughly 11% seen once. The data were obtained in a study of T-cell memory formation after mild COVID-19. The study, taken as a whole, reports: Clones contracting day 15 to 85 were balanced CD4/CD8; later expanders leaned CD4+. CD8+ contracting clones occupied EMRA, while CD4+ ones occupied mainly CM and EM.

The CDR3 has 15 residues. With 3 bases removed from V and 5 bases from J, the gap between germline ends came to 17 bases. Germline CDR1 is KGHSH and CDR2 is LQKENI. This rearrangement joins TRBV18 to TRBJ2-7; D uncertain. This receptor was obtained from a man between 18 and 35 years old who had mild COVID-19 (a few samples of this study predate the infection). Cell type and time point are not known. The source material was PBMCs or a T cell subset sorted from them (not recorded which). CDR3 in DNA: TGTGCCAGCTCACCTAACGCCCGAGGTGTTCACGAGCAGTACGTC. Amino acid sequence: CASSPNARGVHEQYV.